This T cell receptor (beta chain) was obtained from a study of T cell responses to AZD1222 COVID-19 vaccine. Findings and caveats of the study: White British people made up most donors, females outnumbered males, and clonal diversity was possibly underestimated. Sampling that yielded the repertoires occurred only after the peak T cell response.

About this clone: Antigen specificity is unknown.

The CDR3 is 15 residues long. The germline V gene has CDR1 SNHLY and CDR2 FYNNEI. V shed 7 bases and J 0 bases; nucleotides not matched to a gene: 6. Some clones are missing from TCRdb's copy, which holds only in-frame ones; the method was immunoSEQ multiplex PCR. The top ten hold 3.5% to 4.5% of the sample, which has more than 100,000 clones, approximately 89% seen once. This clonotype was obtained from an adult in good health. The V gene is TRBV2, the J gene TRBJ2-5, with TRBD1 matching over 9 bases. Sequenced material: peripheral blood, taken on day 0 of AZD1222 vaccination. CDR3 coding DNA: TGTGCCAGCATAGCGGACAGGGGCCACCAAGAGACCCAGTACTTC. Amino acids: CASIADRGHQETQYF.